Below are 26 T cell receptor beta chains sequenced from a single sample in a study of a mutant IDH1 vaccine in newly diagnosed glioma. Their recognized antigens are unknown. Time point of the sample: week 47, end of study. The vaccine gave 300 ug of a 20-mer mutant IDH1 peptide subcutaneously per dose. Generated by immunoSEQ multiplex PCR, the TCRdb table keeps only in-frame clones and is missing some. This sample has about 50,000 clones, with 76% found just once. This material consisted of PBMCs, taken from a glioma patient whose treatment included an IDH1 peptide vaccine. All receptors come from a woman aged 40 to 50 with glioma. Some clones in this sample may be carry-over from other donors' samples.

The chain employs TRBV7-8 and TRBJ1-2; D call uncertain. This CDR3 has 16 residues. V dropped 2 bases and J dropped 3 bases, with 16 bases sitting between them. Germline-derived CDR1 and CDR2 are SGHVS and FQNEAQ. The CDR3, as DNA: TGTGCCAGCAGCTTACCCGGGATCCTTAAGGACTATGGCTACACCTTC. This encodes CASSLPGILKDYGYTF.

The rearrangement joins TRBV19 to TRBJ1-1, with D possibly matching TRBD1 (5 bases). The CDR3 sequence is 13 residues long. Germline loops: CDR1 LNHDA, CDR2 SQIVND (reference sequence). V lost 6 bases and J 2 bases, leaving 10 bases between the germline ends. CDR3 residues: CASRVGHNTEAFF. The CDR3 bases are TGTGCCAGTAGGGTTGGACACAACACTGAAGCTTTCTTT.

The chain is built from TRBV6-5 and TRBJ1-4, with D tentatively TRBD1 (5 bases). Germline-derived CDR1 and CDR2 are MNHEY and SVGAGI. The CDR3 is made up of 14 amino acids. The V end was cut by 5 bases, the J end by 7 bases, with 14 bases between. The chain's CDR3 is CASSLTQGTEKLFF. DNA of the CDR3: TGTGCCAGCAGTCTGACCCAGGGAACTGAAAAACTGTTTTTT.

The chain uses TRBV30 and TRBJ2-4; 8 nucleotides agree with TRBD2. The CDR3 loop spans 16 amino acids. V was clipped by 2 bases and J by 3 bases; unmatched bases: 9. Per the germline V gene, CDR1 is GTSNPN and CDR2 is SVGIG (reference sequence). In DNA form, the CDR3 reads TGTGCCTGGAGTAAGGCGGGGGGCCGAGTCAAAAACATTCAGTACTTC. It specifies CAWSKAGGRVKNIQYF.

This chain links TRBV15 with TRBJ2-3; the D gene could be TRBD1 or TRBD2 (5 bases each). From germline, CDR1 is LNHNV and CDR2 YYDKDF (reference sequence). V was pared by 3 bases and J by 11 bases, with 24 bases between. The CDR3 consists of 16 residues. The CDR3 region is CATSSGDSTHTGGQYF. CDR3 sequence (DNA): TGTGCCACCAGCAGTGGCGACTCAACTCACACAGGAGGGCAGTATTTT.

This chain joins TRBV27 and TRBJ2-3, with D perhaps matching TRBD2 (6 bases). This CDR3 has 16 amino acids. Trimming took 4 bases from V and 1 from J, leaving 15 bases between them. Looked up from germline, CDR1 is MNHEY and CDR2 is SMNVEV (reference sequence). CDR3 nucleotide sequence: TGTGCCAGCAGTTCCTCGGCCGGGGGACGCACAGATACGCAGTATTTT. This translates into CASSSSAGGRTDTQYF.

The rearrangement uses TRBV30 and TRBJ1-2, with D possibly matching TRBD1 (5 bases). The V gene lost 4 bases and the J gene lost 4 bases, with 7 bases spanning the gap. Germline V lookup: CDR1 GTSNPN, CDR2 SVGIG (reference sequence). The CDR3 has 11 residues. CDR3 DNA sequence: TGTGCCTGGATGGGGGGCTATGGCTACACCTTC. Its protein product is CAWMGGYGYTF.

For the CDR3, the DNA is TGTGCCAGCAGCTTCGGGACAGCCGGAAACACCATATATTTT. It encodes CASSFGTAGNTIYF. This sequence joins TRBV7-9 and TRBJ1-3, with 7 bases that match TRBD1. Germline CDR1 reads SEHNR; CDR2 reads FQNEAQ (reference sequence). Germline trimming cut 3 bases from V and 4 bases from J; bases unmatched to any gene: 3. This CDR3 is 14 amino acids long.

The gene calls are TRBV30 and TRBJ1-4, with D possibly TRBD1 on 6 matching bases. CDR1 is GTSNPN, CDR2 SVGIG, per germline (reference sequence). The V and J ends lost 7 bases and 4 bases respectively, with 16 bases between them. The CDR3 sequence is 14 residues long. The CDR3 loop is CASTSDSYNEKLFF. DNA for the CDR3: TGTGCCTCTACTTCGGACAGCTATAATGAAAAACTGTTTTTT. The full variable domain, its missing parts supplied by reference TRBV30 and TRBJ1-4, is SQTIHQWPATLVQPVGSPLSLECTVEGTSNPNLYWYRQAAGRGLQLLFYSVGIGQISSEVPQNLSASRPQDRQFILSSKKLLLSDSGFYLCASTSDSYNEKLFFGSGTQLSVL.

J is TRBJ2-7 and V is TRBV27, with D possibly called TRBD1 or TRBD2 (5 bases each). CDR1 and CDR2 (germline): MNHEY, SMNVEV (reference sequence). The CDR3 extends over 14 amino acids. Trimming removed 4 bases from V and 2 bases from J, with 12 bases in between. CDR3 sequence reads: CASSYGTMPYEQYF. Written as DNA, the CDR3 is TGTGCCAGCAGTTACGGGACGATGCCCTACGAGCAGTACTTC.

This chain links TRBV7-2 with TRBJ2-7; D may be TRBD1 (5 bases). V dropped 5 bases and J dropped 3 bases, with 14 bases sitting between them. Germline loops: CDR1 SGHTA, CDR2 FQGNSA. This CDR3 is 14 amino acids long. DNA of the CDR3: TGTGCCAGCAGCGTCTCAGGGCACCTCTACGAGCAGTACTTC. Protein: CASSVSGHLYEQYF.

This chain joins TRBV27 and TRBJ2-7, with D possibly matching TRBD1 (6 bases). The CDR3 runs to 14 residues. Trimming shortened V by 6 bases and J by 0 bases, and 12 bases separated the two germline ends. CDR1 is MNHEY, CDR2 SMNVEV, per germline (reference sequence). The CDR3 coding sequence is TGTGCCAGCAGAGCCACAGGGTTCTCCTACGAGCAGTACTTC. Translated: CASRATGFSYEQYF.

The chain employs TRBV4-1 and TRBJ2-2; tentative D call: TRBD2 (6 bases). The germline CDR1 and CDR2 sequences are MGHRA and YSYEKL. The CDR3 contains 17 residues. V was clipped by 1 base and J by 1 base, with 13 bases between them. As DNA, the CDR3 is TGCGCCAGCAGCCAAGGGTTTGTGCGGGGGAACACCGGGGAGCTGTTTTTT. Amino acid sequence: CASSQGFVRGNTGELFF.

The V call is TRBV5-1, the J call TRBJ1-3, with a weak D call TRBD1 (5 bases). V was trimmed by 4 bases and J by 0 bases, leaving 14 bases between them. Germline V gene data show CDR1 as SGHRS and CDR2 as YFSETQ. The CDR3 sequence is 16 residues long. The CDR3 sequence is CASSPLSRASGNTIYF. The CDR3 nucleotides read TGCGCCAGCAGCCCTCTCTCCAGGGCCTCTGGAAACACCATATATTTT. Filled out from reference TRBV5-1 and TRBJ1-3, the complete variable domain reads KAGVTQTPRYLIKTRGQQVTLSCSPISGHRSVSWYQQTPGQGLQFLFEYFSETQRNKGNFPGRFSGRQFSNSRSEMNVSTLELGDSALYLCASSPLSRASGNTIYFGEGSWLTVV.

The chain couples TRBV7-2 to TRBJ1-2; 7 bases map to TRBD1. The CDR3 contains 14 residues. The V segment lost 5 bases and the J segment 8 bases; nucleotides outside the gene matches: 11. Per the germline V gene, CDR1 is SGHTA and CDR2 is FQGNSA. CDR3 in amino acids: CASSHTTGDIGYTF. CDR3 nucleotide sequence: TGTGCCAGCAGCCATACTACAGGGGATATCGGCTACACCTTC. The full variable domain, with the rest looked up from reference TRBV7-2 and TRBJ1-2, is GAGVSQSPSNKVTEKGKDVELRCDPISGHTALYWYRQSLGQGLEFLIYFQGNSAPDKSGLPSDRFSAERTGGSVSTLTIQRTQQEDSAVYLCASSHTTGDIGYTFGSGTRLTVV.

This clone was detected only a few times. This rearrangement joins TRBV6-5 to TRBJ2-1; no definite D call. Trimming removed 6 bases at V and 0 bases at J, with 9 bases between. The CDR3 loop spans 14 amino acids. CDR1 is MNHEY, CDR2 SVGAGI, per germline. The CDR3 protein is CASSQKPSYNEQFF. The CDR3 DNA follows: TGTGCCAGCAGCCAGAAGCCCTCCTACAATGAGCAGTTCTTC.

V and J are TRBV7-9 and TRBJ1-6; tentatively, D is TRBD1 (5 bases). The CDR3 has 15 residues. CDR1 is SEHNR and CDR2 is FQNEAQ in the germline V gene (reference sequence). Trimming took off 2 bases at V and 9 bases at J, with 14 bases between the two ends. This CDR3 is CASSLRQGVGSPLHF. CDR3 DNA: TGTGCCAGCAGCTTACGGCAGGGAGTGGGTTCACCCCTCCACTTT.

The chain recombines TRBV27 with TRBJ1-2; the match to TRBD1 covers 7 bases. The V gene's germline CDR1 is MNHEY and CDR2 SMNVEV (reference sequence). V was pared by 4 bases and J by 5 bases, with 7 bases of the junction left unmatched. The CDR3 contains 14 residues. The CDR3 loop reads CASSYRGATYGYTF. As DNA, the CDR3 is TGTGCCAGCAGTTACAGGGGTGCAACATATGGCTACACCTTC.

The V and J genes are TRBV30 and TRBJ2-3; perhaps TRBD2 as D (5 bases). V was pared by 3 bases and J by 9 bases, with 13 bases between. From germline, CDR1 is GTSNPN and CDR2 SVGIG (reference sequence). The CDR3 extends over 12 amino acids. CDR3 sequence (DNA): TGTGCCTGGAGCGCGGGCCCCGAGACGCAGTATTTT. It translates to CAWSAGPETQYF.

V is TRBV7-9 and J is TRBJ2-7; a possible D gene is TRBD1 (5 bases). V was shortened by 5 bases and J by 3 bases, with 8 bases between the two germline ends. The CDR3 extends over 12 amino acids. Germline-derived CDR1 and CDR2 are SEHNR and FQNEAQ (reference sequence). This CDR3 reads CASSVRDYEQYF. In DNA form, the CDR3 reads TGTGCCAGCAGCGTCAGGGACTACGAGCAGTACTTC.

The rearrangement links TRBV6-5 to TRBJ1-2; D is unclear. The CDR3 loop spans 14 amino acids. Germline assignment: CDR1 MNHEY and CDR2 SVGAGI. Between the trimmed V and J ends, which lost 5 bases and 1 base, there was a span of 11 bases. DNA of the CDR3: TGTGCCAGCAGTAACGGACGGGTTAACTATGGCTACACCTTC. Translated: CASSNGRVNYGYTF.

V usage is TRBV7-9 and J usage is TRBJ1-5; D might be TRBD1 (6 bases). Germline lookup yields CDR1 SEHNR and CDR2 FQNEAQ (reference sequence). The ends were cut back, 1 base at V and 1 base at J, with 8 bases in the middle. The CDR3 loop spans 15 amino acids. The CDR3 sequence is CASSLGTVSNQPQHF. For the CDR3, the DNA is TGTGCCAGCAGCTTAGGGACAGTCAGCAATCAGCCCCAGCATTTT.

This chain links TRBV5-4 with TRBJ2-1, with TRBD2 matching over 16 bases. V dropped 3 bases and J dropped 1; count of bases not matched to a gene: 1. The CDR3 runs 17 residues. Germline CDR1 reads SGHNT; CDR2 reads YYREEE (reference sequence). CDR3 in amino acids: CASSSGLAGGSYNEQFF. The CDR3 DNA reads as TGTGCCAGCAGCTCGGGACTAGCGGGGGGGTCCTACAATGAGCAGTTCTTC. The full variable domain, rest sourced from reference TRBV5-4 and TRBJ2-1, is ETGVTQSPTHLIKTRGQQVTLRCSSQSGHNTVSWYQQALGQGPQFIFQYYREEENGRGNFPPRFSGLQFPNYSSELNVNALELDDSALYLCASSSGLAGGSYNEQFFGPGTRLTVL.

This clone has more than one count but fewer than ten. This chain uses TRBV6-6 with TRBJ1-1; D gene uncertain. The CDR3 consists of 13 residues. Between the trimmed V and J ends, which lost 5 bases and 5 bases, there was a span of 12 bases. Per germline, CDR1 MNHNY and CDR2 SVGAGI (reference sequence). CDR3 amino acids: CASSQILGTEAFF. CDR3 in DNA: TGTGCCAGCAGTCAAATCTTAGGGACTGAAGCTTTCTTT.

Here the CDR3 reads CASSFRTANTEAFF. In DNA, the CDR3 is TGTGCCAGCAGTTTTAGGACAGCGAACACTGAAGCTTTCTTT. J is TRBJ1-1 and V is TRBV2; tentatively, D is TRBD1 (6 bases). The germline CDR1 and CDR2 sequences are SNHLY and FYNNEI. The ends were cut back, 5 bases at V and 1 base at J, with 11 bases in the middle. The CDR3 covers 14 residues.

V gene TRBV10-3 combines with J gene TRBJ1-2; D remains ambiguous. CDR1 is ENHRY and CDR2 is SYGVKD in the germline V gene. Trimming left V 3 bases short and J 4 bases short, with 6 bases between. The length of the CDR3 is 12 residues. The CDR3 nucleotides are TGTGCCATCAGTGATTTAGCCTATGGCTACACCTTC. This codes for CAISDLAYGYTF.